These 29 T cell receptor beta chains were all obtained from the same sample, sequenced in a study of blood T cell repertoires in COVID-19. TCRdb's copy holds only in-frame clones and misses some; the assay was immunoSEQ multiplex PCR. Of some 140,000 clones in the sample, about four fifths were seen once. Sequencing was done on a sample of peripheral blood. The receptors shown here come from a woman over 75 with acute or convalescent COVID-19.

The rearrangement uses TRBV14 and TRBJ2-1; TRBD1 aligns across 9 bases. The CDR3 contains 17 residues. V was clipped by 4 bases and J by 5 bases; unmatched bases: 12. Germline V lookup: CDR1 SGHDN, CDR2 FVKESK. The CDR3, as DNA: TGTGCCAGCAGCCGCACCTCTGGGGACAGGGCTCACAATGAGCAGTTCTTC. It yields the protein CASSRTSGDRAHNEQFF.

The chain carries TRBV12-3 or TRBV12-4 and TRBJ1-2, with D unclear. The CDR3 runs to 11 residues. V lost 10 bases and J lost 9, with 15 bases in between. This CDR3 is CATLERRSYTF. In DNA, the CDR3 is TGTGCCACCCTGGAGCGTAGGAGCTACACCTTC.

The V call is TRBV2, the J call TRBJ1-1, with D perhaps matching TRBD1 (6 bases). CDR1 is SNHLY, CDR2 FYNNEI, per germline. V was cut by 8 bases and J by 5 bases, with 18 bases left in between. CDR3 size: 14 residues. CDR3 sequence reads: CASVRGLTSTEAFF. The CDR3 coding sequence is TGTGCCAGCGTCAGGGGTCTTACGTCTACTGAAGCTTTCTTT.

The chain links TRBV2 to TRBJ2-7, with D hard to call. The CDR3 is 13 residues long. The germline V gene encodes CDR1 SNHLY and CDR2 FYNNEI. The V and J ends lost 5 bases and 2 bases respectively, with 10 bases between them. For the CDR3, the DNA is TGTGCCAGCAGTATAGGAGTCGCCTACGAGCAGTACTTC. As protein: CASSIGVAYEQYF.

The chain recombines TRBV6-2 or TRBV6-3 with TRBJ2-7, with D perhaps matching TRBD2 (6 bases). The V end lost 0 bases, the J end lost 0 bases, and 12 bases lay between the germline ends. The CDR3 totals 16 residues. Germline CDR1 and CDR2: MNHEY and SVGEGT. The CDR3 nucleotides are TGTGCCAGCAGTTACTCCTCTAGCGACTCCTCCTACGAGCAGTACTTC. It translates to CASSYSSSDSSYEQYF.

This clone was detected a few times. CDR3: CASSPRGLSSEAFF. In nucleotides, the CDR3 is TGTGCCAGCAGCCCAAGGGGCCTCAGCTCTGAAGCTTTCTTT. V is TRBV7-2 and J is TRBJ1-1; TRBD1 is a possible D gene (5 bases). The germline V gene encodes CDR1 SGHTA and CDR2 FQGNSA. V lost 5 bases to trimming and J lost 6 bases, with 16 bases between them. The CDR3 is made up of 14 amino acids. Using reference TRBV7-2 and TRBJ1-1 for the parts outside the CDR3, the full variable domain is GAGVSQSPSNKVTEKGKDVELRCDPISGHTALYWYRQSLGQGLEFLIYFQGNSAPDKSGLPSDRFSAERTGGSVSTLTIQRTQQEDSAVYLCASSPRGLSSEAFFGQGTRLTVV.

This clone came up once. This chain links TRBV20-1 with TRBJ1-4, with D unresolved. This CDR3 has 11 amino acids. CDR1 is DFQATT, CDR2 SNEGSKA, per germline (reference sequence). V was pared by 6 bases and J by 8 bases, with 10 bases between. For the CDR3, the DNA is TGCAGTGCGCGGGTAGGGGAAAAACTGTTTTTT. Its translation is CSARVGEKLFF.

The rearrangement joins TRBV5-1 to TRBJ1-2; 8 positions agree with TRBD1. The CDR3 runs 16 residues. V shed 4 bases, J shed 4 bases, and the junction held 12 bases outside the gene matches. The V gene's germline CDR1 is SGHRS and CDR2 YFSETQ. CDR3 nucleotides: TGCGCCAGCAGCCAGGACCAGGGGGCCGGTATCTATGGCTACACCTTC. This codes for CASSQDQGAGIYGYTF.

The CDR3 sequence is CASSFGIDTQYF. CDR3 DNA sequence: TGTGCCAGCAGCTTTGGCATAGATACGCAGTATTTT. This rearrangement joins TRBV5-5 to TRBJ2-3, with unresolved D. V dropped 2 bases and J dropped 5 bases, with 6 bases sitting between them. Germline loops: CDR1 SGHKS, CDR2 YYEKEE (reference sequence). The CDR3 runs to 12 residues.

Written as DNA, the CDR3 is TGTGCCAGCAGCTTACAAGGGACTAGCGGGGCACTCACAGATACGCAGTATTTT. Amino acid sequence: CASSLQGTSGALTDTQYF. The chain links TRBV7-2 to TRBJ2-3, with 13 bases fitting TRBD2. Germline V gene lookup returns CDR1 SGHTA and CDR2 FQGNSA. The CDR3 extends over 18 amino acids. Unmatched junction bases numbered 7, after V lost 2 bases and J lost 2 bases.

The genes are TRBV11-2 and TRBJ1-4, with 11 bases identical to TRBD1. Unmatched junction bases numbered 7, after V lost 5 bases and J lost 8 bases. Germline V lookup: CDR1 SGHAT, CDR2 FQNNGV. This CDR3 has 15 residues. The CDR3 coding sequence is TGTGCCAGCAGCCCCAGGACAGGGGGCGAAGAAAAACTGTTTTTT. This codes for CASSPRTGGEEKLFF. The variable domain in full, with the rest retrieved from reference TRBV11-2 and TRBJ1-4, is EAGVAQSPRYKIIEKRQSVAFWCNPISGHATLYWYQQILGQGPKLLIQFQNNGVVDDSQLPKDRFSAERLKGVDSTLKIQPAKLEDSAVYLCASSPRTGGEEKLFFGSGTQLSVL.

V and J are TRBV12-3 or TRBV12-4 and TRBJ2-7; no definite D call. V was clipped by 5 bases and J by 2 bases, with 10 bases between them. The CDR3 is 13 amino acids. The CDR3 here is CASSLKPTYEQYF. The CDR3 coding sequence is TGTGCCAGCAGTCTAAAACCTACCTACGAGCAGTACTTC.

The J gene is TRBJ1-5, the V gene TRBV19; D remains unclear. Trimming left V 5 bases short and J 0 bases short, with 11 bases between. The CDR3 covers 15 residues. The germline CDR1 and CDR2 sequences are LNHDA and SQIVND (reference sequence). As DNA, the CDR3 is TGTGCCAGTAGTTGGACTGATTATAGCAATCAGCCCCAGCATTTT. Translation gives CASSWTDYSNQPQHF.

This chain uses TRBV3-1 (or the pseudogene TRBV3-2) with TRBJ2-1, with 7 nucleotides matching TRBD2. Germline values: CDR1 LGHDT, CDR2 YNNKEL (reference sequence). V trimming: 3 bases; J trimming: 2 bases; junction bases outside the gene matches: 4. There are 15 residues in the CDR3. In nucleotides, the CDR3 is TGTGCCAGCAGCCACTTGCTAGCGGCCTACAATGAGCAGTTCTTC. This encodes CASSHLLAAYNEQFF.

The rearrangement links TRBV15 to TRBJ2-2; 8 nucleotides line up with TRBD1. The CDR3 is 15 amino acids. CDR1 and CDR2 from the germline V gene are LNHNV and YYDKDF (reference sequence). The junction had 5 bases not matched to a gene; V was cut back by 1 base and J by 7 bases. The CDR3 loop is CATSRGTGWNGELFF. CDR3 nucleotide sequence: TGTGCCACCAGCAGAGGGACAGGGTGGAACGGGGAGCTGTTTTTT.

The gene calls are TRBV5-1 and TRBJ1-2; D possibly corresponds to TRBD1 (5 bases). Germline loops: CDR1 SGHRS, CDR2 YFSETQ. The CDR3 consists of 14 residues. V was pared by 3 bases and J by 7 bases, with 16 bases between. CDR3 in DNA: TGCGCCAGCAGCTCGCTAGGGGTCCCTAGTGGCTACACCTTC. As protein: CASSSLGVPSGYTF.

The chain employs TRBV11-3 and TRBJ2-3; TRBD2 might be the D (5 bases). CDR3 length equals 14 residues. V shed 4 bases and J shed 5 bases, with 13 bases lying between them. The germline V gene encodes CDR1 SGHNT and CDR2 YENEEA. The DNA of the CDR3 is TGTGCCAGCAGCTCACGGGCCCGGGGAGATACGCAGTATTTT. Amino acids: CASSSRARGDTQYF.

The genes are TRBV7-2 and TRBJ1-6, with a tentative D call TRBD1 (5 bases). V lost 4 bases and J lost 9, with 16 bases in between. In germline, CDR1 is SGHTA, CDR2 FQGNSA. CDR3 length: 15 amino acids. CDR3 protein: CASSSHPGGISPLHF. The DNA for the CDR3 is TGTGCCAGCAGCTCGCACCCCGGGGGTATTTCACCCCTCCACTTT. Combining the CDR3 with reference TRBV7-2 and TRBJ1-6 gives the whole variable domain GAGVSQSPSNKVTEKGKDVELRCDPISGHTALYWYRQSLGQGLEFLIYFQGNSAPDKSGLPSDRFSAERTGGSVSTLTIQRTQQEDSAVYLCASSSHPGGISPLHFGNGTRLTVT.

The V call is TRBV3-1 (or the pseudogene TRBV3-2), the J call TRBJ1-2, with D maybe TRBD1 (5 bases). Trimming stripped 1 base from V and 6 bases from J, with 12 bases between. The germline CDR1 and CDR2 sequences are LGHDT and YNNKEL (reference sequence). The CDR3 length is 14 residues. The CDR3 is CASSQAGGDHGYTF. For the CDR3, the DNA is TGTGCCAGCAGCCAAGCCGGGGGGGACCATGGCTACACCTTC.

The chain employs TRBV9 and TRBJ1-5; unclear D gene. Germline-derived CDR1 and CDR2 are SGDLS and YYNGEE. V lost 1 base, J lost 2 bases, and 4 bases lay in between. CDR3 size: 13 residues. DNA for the CDR3: TGTGCCAGCAGCGTATCTGGCAATCAGCCCCAGCATTTT. Amino acid sequence: CASSVSGNQPQHF.

V usage is TRBV2 and J usage is TRBJ2-7, with 8 bases aligning to TRBD2. The V segment lost 1 base and the J segment 2 bases; nucleotides outside the gene matches: 1. The CDR3 totals 14 residues. Germline CDR1 and CDR2: SNHLY and FYNNEI. CDR3 in DNA: TGTGCCAGCAGTGAAGATAGCGGGACCTACGAGCAGTACTTC. It encodes CASSEDSGTYEQYF.

This chain connects TRBV7-8 to TRBJ2-7; 9 bases are shared with TRBD2. Germline-derived CDR1 and CDR2 are SGHVS and FQNEAQ. Losses at the gene ends were 1 base for V and 6 bases for J; bases not matched to a gene: 4. The CDR3 length is 14 residues. The CDR3 loop reads CASSLVAGEGEQYF. CDR3 DNA sequence: TGTGCCAGCAGCTTAGTAGCGGGGGAGGGCGAGCAGTACTTC.

This clone was seen just once. The chain carries TRBV3-1 (or the pseudogene TRBV3-2) and TRBJ2-3, with 8 bases fitting TRBD2. The CDR3 consists of 16 residues. V lost 4 bases and J lost 1; bases outside the gene matches: 7. The germline V gene encodes CDR1 LGHDT and CDR2 YNNKEL (reference sequence). The DNA of the CDR3 is TGTGCCAGCAGCCCGTGGGCGGGGGGCCGCACAGATACGCAGTATTTT. It specifies CASSPWAGGRTDTQYF.

The V gene is TRBV6-5, the J gene TRBJ1-1; the D gene is possibly TRBD1 (6 bases). Germline loops: CDR1 MNHEY, CDR2 SVGAGI. V was clipped by 5 bases and J by 1 base, with 14 bases between them. This CDR3 contains 15 residues. CDR3 nucleotides: TGTGCCAGCAGTAGGGGATGGACAGCGAACACTGAAGCTTTCTTT. Its protein product is CASSRGWTANTEAFF.

The V call is TRBV7-9, the J call TRBJ1-1, with D hard to call. Trimming took 5 bases from V and 2 from J, leaving 12 bases between them. CDR1 and CDR2 from the germline V gene are SEHNR and FQNEAQ (reference sequence). The CDR3 length is 14 residues. The CDR3, as DNA: TGTGCCAGCAGCCGTGGAGGAGCTAACACTGAAGCTTTCTTT. Its protein is CASSRGGANTEAFF. The whole variable domain, remainder taken from reference TRBV7-9 and TRBJ1-1, is DTGVSQNPRHKITKRGQNVTFRCDPISEHNRLYWYRQTLGQGPEFLTYFQNEAQLEKSRLLSDRFSAERPKGSFSTLEIQRTEQGDSAMYLCASSRGGANTEAFFGQGTRLTVV.

V and J are TRBV5-1 and TRBJ1-5; tentative D call: TRBD1 (6 bases). Germline V CDR1 and CDR2: SGHRS, YFSETQ. The CDR3 sequence is 17 residues long. Trimming took off 0 bases at V and 0 bases at J, with 13 bases between the two ends. The CDR3: CASSLAAGAFSNQPQHF. The DNA of the CDR3 is TGCGCCAGCAGCTTGGCCGCAGGGGCTTTTAGCAATCAGCCCCAGCATTTT.

The chain combines TRBV19 with TRBJ1-1; D is perhaps TRBD1 (5 bases). Trimming left V 3 bases short and J 4 bases short, with 21 bases between. The germline V gene encodes CDR1 LNHDA and CDR2 SQIVND (reference sequence). The CDR3 totals 17 residues. The CDR3 nucleotides read TGTGCCAGTAGTATTGGAGGGCCTAACCCCGGGGGCACTGAAGCTTTCTTT. Protein product: CASSIGGPNPGGTEAFF.

The chain links TRBV29-1 to TRBJ1-3, with 9 bases that match TRBD1. The germline V gene has CDR1 SQVTM and CDR2 ANQGSEA. V shed 5 bases, J shed 6 bases, and the junction held 2 bases outside the gene matches. The CDR3 consists of 12 residues. CDR3 loop: CSVRQGVNTIYF. The CDR3 nucleotides read TGCAGCGTTCGACAGGGGGTAAACACCATATATTTT.

CDR3 residues: CASSHHSRTGIEKLFF. The DNA for the CDR3 is TGCGCCAGCAGTCATCACTCTAGGACAGGGATTGAAAAACTGTTTTTT. V and J are TRBV4-1 and TRBJ1-4, with 8 positions matching TRBD1. The CDR3 totals 16 residues. The V and J ends lost 6 bases and 7 bases, in that order; junction bases with no gene match: 13. CDR1 MGHRA and CDR2 YSYEKL come from the germline V gene.